This T cell receptor beta chain was sequenced during a study of beta chain features in type 1 diabetes. Study-wide findings and caveats: The cDNA sequencing approach could over-represent high-TCR-expressing cells. At VDJ recombination sites, type 1 diabetes patients had fewer insertions and more deleted nucleotides. TCRB CDR3 length was moderately but significantly reduced in all four CD4+ subsets of Type 1 diabetes patients.

What was sequenced were expressed TCRB transcripts, since all of the isolated RNA had been reverse transcribed. The table came from immunoSEQ multiplex PCR; TCRdb's copy has only in-frame clones and leaves some out. The sample consists of 230,000 or so clones, roughly 16% of them appearing once. A few counts support this clone. Antigen specificity is unknown. This CDR3 is 16 amino acids long. V lost 4 bases and J lost 4; bases outside the gene matches: 10. The receptor's source is a man aged 25-45 years with type 1 diabetes. Material for sequencing was naive CD4+ T cells from blood. The chain combines TRBV23-1 with TRBJ2-1, with 7 bases fitting TRBD1. TRBV23-1 is classed as an ORF, of uncertain function. CDR3 sequence reads: CASSLPTGPCYNEQFF. The CDR3 DNA reads as TGCGCCAGCAGTCTCCCGACAGGGCCTTGTTACAATGAGCAGTTCTTC.